The next 23 T cell receptor beta chains were all read from a single sample in a study of control samples from healthy donors and cancer patients. Sequencing was performed with immunoSEQ multiplex PCR; in TCRdb, only in-frame clones are kept and a portion is missing. This sample has fewer than 200,000 clones, with 85% to 90% found just once. Input material: blood. These TCRs come from a woman between 45 and 60 years old in good health.

This clone was seen just once. The J gene is TRBJ2-7, the V gene TRBV5-1, with D perhaps given as TRBD1 or TRBD2 (5 bases each). CDR1 is SGHRS and CDR2 is YFSETQ in the germline V gene. The V end lost 4 bases, the J end lost 5 bases, and 16 bases lay between the germline ends. The CDR3 spans 14 residues. The CDR3 spells CASSRVGRGDEQYF. The CDR3 nucleotides read TGCGCCAGCAGCAGGGTGGGACGAGGCGACGAGCAGTACTTC.

This clone appeared a single time. The rearrangement uses TRBV19 and TRBJ1-5; unclear D gene. The CDR3 has 13 residues. CDR1 and CDR2 from the germline V gene are LNHDA and SQIVND (reference sequence). Trimming pared 6 bases from V and 7 bases from J, leaving 13 bases between. In DNA, the CDR3 is TGTGCCAGTAGCCCCGTAACAGAACAGCCCCAGCATTTT. This gives the protein CASSPVTEQPQHF.

The J gene is TRBJ1-3, the V gene TRBV30; D remains ambiguous. CDR1 and CDR2 from the germline V gene are GTSNPN and SVGIG (reference sequence). The CDR3 runs 15 residues. Trimming removed 1 base from V and 8 bases from J, with 18 bases in between. CDR3 DNA sequence: TGTGCCTGGAGTGCCCTGGGCAGGAGCCGGGACACCATATATTTT. Protein product: CAWSALGRSRDTIYF. Full variable domain (outside the CDR3, taken from reference TRBV30 and TRBJ1-3): SQTIHQWPATLVQPVGSPLSLECTVEGTSNPNLYWYRQAAGRGLQLLFYSVGIGQISSEVPQNLSASRPQDRQFILSSKKLLLSDSGFYLCAWSALGRSRDTIYFGEGSWLTVV.

The CDR3 region is CASQKGLKGGYTF. The DNA of the CDR3 is TGTGCCAGCCAAAAAGGCCTCAAGGGCGGCTACACCTTC. The chain carries TRBV12-3 or TRBV12-4 and TRBJ1-2; D not certain. The CDR3 is made up of 13 amino acids. Trimming stripped 8 bases from V and 8 bases from J, with 18 bases between.

Only one count was recorded for this clone. The same CDR3 can be traced to other DNA sequences in this sample. This chain links TRBV4-3 with TRBJ2-2; D remains unclear. This CDR3 spans 14 amino acids. Trimming took off 0 bases at V and 4 bases at J, with 6 bases between the two ends. Per germline, CDR1 LGHNA and CDR2 YSLEER. The CDR3 loop is CASSQDQITGELFF. The DNA for the CDR3 is TGCGCCAGCAGCCAAGATCAGATCACCGGGGAGCTGTTTTTT.

This chain links TRBV7-8 with TRBJ2-2; no reliable D call. The CDR3 is made up of 19 amino acids. Germline V gene lookup returns CDR1 SGHVS and CDR2 FQNEAQ. Trimming pared 1 base from V and 0 bases from J, leaving 18 bases between. CDR3: CASSLVITRTRANTGELFF. CDR3 coding DNA: TGTGCCAGCAGCTTAGTAATTACGCGGACGAGAGCGAACACCGGGGAGCTGTTTTTT.

The gene calls are TRBV7-3 and TRBJ2-1, with 8 nucleotides matching TRBD2. V gave up 5 bases and J gave up 7 bases; unmatched junction bases: 13. Per the germline V gene, CDR1 is SGHTA and CDR2 is FQGTGA. The CDR3 runs 16 residues. In DNA form, the CDR3 reads TGTGCCAGCAGCCTCTCGTGGCTAGCGGGTGTGAATGAGCAGTTCTTC. Translating it yields CASSLSWLAGVNEQFF.

This chain uses TRBV24-1 with TRBJ2-2; the match to TRBD1 covers 10 bases. The CDR3 spans 17 residues. The germline CDR1 and CDR2 sequences are KGHDR and SFDVKD. V lost 3 bases and J lost 1; bases outside the gene matches: 4. DNA for the CDR3: TGTGCCACCAGTGATCAGGACAGGGGGAAGAACACCGGGGAGCTGTTTTTT. This sequence encodes CATSDQDRGKNTGELFF.

The J gene is TRBJ2-7, the V gene TRBV5-1; D possibly corresponds to TRBD1 (6 bases). V gave up 0 bases and J gave up 0 bases, with 7 bases separating them. Per the germline V gene, CDR1 is SGHRS and CDR2 is YFSETQ. The CDR3 is 14 residues long. The CDR3 sequence is CASSLGDNSYEQYF. In nucleotides, the CDR3 is TGCGCCAGCAGCTTGGGGGACAACTCCTACGAGCAGTACTTC.

This rearrangement joins TRBV6-5 to TRBJ2-1, with 8 bases lining up with TRBD2. This CDR3 has 16 residues. J lost 2 bases, V lost 1 base, and 4 bases had no gene match. The germline V gene has CDR1 MNHEY and CDR2 SVGAGI. CDR3 bases: TGTGCCAGCAGTTACTTGAGCGGGAGCCCCTACAATGAGCAGTTCTTC. Protein sequence: CASSYLSGSPYNEQFF.

The chain is built from TRBV10-3 and TRBJ2-3, with D possibly being TRBD1 (6 bases). V dropped 5 bases and J dropped 5 bases, with 14 bases sitting between them. This CDR3 region has 14 residues. Germline V lookup: CDR1 ENHRY, CDR2 SYGVKD. The CDR3, as DNA: TGTGCCATCAGTCACGAACAGGGTGGAGATACGCAGTATTTT. Translating it yields CAISHEQGGDTQYF.

V usage is TRBV29-1 and J usage is TRBJ2-6; D possibly corresponds to TRBD2 (6 bases). CDR3 length: 14 residues. The germline V and J ends were trimmed by 5 bases and 4 bases, with 12 bases remaining between them. Per germline, CDR1 SQVTM and CDR2 ANQGSEA. CDR3 in DNA: TGCAGCGTTCTCGGGGGACCCGGGGCCAACGTCCTGACTTTC. It specifies CSVLGGPGANVLTF. Together with reference TRBV29-1 and TRBJ2-6, the CDR3 gives the full variable domain: SAVISQKPSRDICQRGTSLTIQCQVDSQVTMMFWYRQQPGQSLTLIATANQGSEATYESGFVIDKFPISRPNLTFSTLTVSNMSPEDSSIYLCSVLGGPGANVLTFGAGSRLTVL.

On this clone: The same CDR3 arises from other DNA sequences in this sample as well. V usage is TRBV9 and J usage is TRBJ2-1, with TRBD2 matching over 7 bases. There are 13 residues in the CDR3. Trimming removed 2 bases from V and 5 bases from J; junction bases left unmatched: 1. Germline CDR1 is SGDLS and CDR2 is YYNGEE. The CDR3 spells CASSVLADNEQFF. As DNA, the CDR3 is TGTGCCAGCAGCGTCCTAGCGGACAATGAGCAGTTCTTC. Based on the CDR3 plus reference TRBV9 and TRBJ2-1, the full variable domain is DSGVTQTPKHLITATGQRVTLRCSPRSGDLSVYWYQQSLDQGLQFLIQYYNGEERAKGNILERFSAQQFPDLHSELNLSSLELGDSALYFCASSVLADNEQFFGPGTRLTVL.

The rearrangement joins TRBV5-1 to TRBJ2-3; no reliable D call. V lost 5 bases to trimming and J lost 1 base, with 11 bases between them. The CDR3 consists of 14 residues. Germline CDR1 is SGHRS and CDR2 is YFSETQ. DNA for the CDR3: TGCGCCAGCAGGGAACCCGGAGGCACAGATACGCAGTATTTT. Protein sequence: CASREPGGTDTQYF.

The chain couples TRBV7-2 to TRBJ2-5, with TRBD2 identical over 16 bases. This CDR3 spans 16 amino acids. In germline, CDR1 is SGHTA, CDR2 FQGNSA. The ends lost 4 bases at V and 5 bases at J; junction bases unmatched: 4. The CDR3 DNA sequence: TGTGCCAGCAGCTCGGGACTAGCGGGGGGGCGTGAGACCCAGTACTTC. It encodes CASSSGLAGGRETQYF.

The chain combines TRBV7-2 with TRBJ2-3; 7 bases agree with TRBD2. The V gene end was trimmed by 1 base and the J gene end by 6 bases; junction bases not matched to a gene: 7. Germline loops: CDR1 SGHTA, CDR2 FQGNSA. The length of the CDR3 is 15 residues. CDR3 in amino acids: CASSLGLAGGDTQYF. CDR3 nucleotides: TGTGCCAGCAGCTTAGGGTTGGCCGGGGGGGATACGCAGTATTTT.

The J gene is TRBJ1-2, the V gene TRBV28; no reliable D call. Trimming stripped 7 bases from V and 0 bases from J, with 15 bases between. The germline CDR1 and CDR2 sequences are MDHEN and SYDVKM. The CDR3 runs to 15 residues. Written as DNA, the CDR3 is TGTGCCAGCACTCCAGACCCTTTGGCTAACTATGGCTACACCTTC. Translating gives CASTPDPLANYGYTF.

The CDR3 nucleotides read TGTGCCAGCAGCCGTGGAGTGGGGCTTCTTAGCTCCTACAATGAGCAGTTCTTC. It specifies CASSRGVGLLSSYNEQFF. The rearrangement joins TRBV7-9 to TRBJ2-1, with a tentative D call TRBD1 (5 bases). Trimming cost V 5 bases and J 0 bases, with 20 bases left between them. Germline loops: CDR1 SEHNR, CDR2 FQNEAQ (reference sequence). The CDR3 runs to 18 residues. Complete variable domain (other parts from reference TRBV7-9 and TRBJ2-1): DTGVSQNPRHKITKRGQNVTFRCDPISEHNRLYWYRQTLGQGPEFLTYFQNEAQLEKSRLLSDRFSAERPKGSFSTLEIQRTEQGDSAMYLCASSRGVGLLSSYNEQFFGPGTRLTVL.

CDR3 nucleotide sequence: TGTGCCAGCACCCAAGTACAGGGTCGGGGCTACACCTTC. This gives the protein CASTQVQGRGYTF. This chain joins TRBV6-6 and TRBJ1-2, with D possibly matching TRBD1 (6 bases). Germline CDR1 is MNHNY and CDR2 is SVGAGI (reference sequence). The ends were cut back, 7 bases at V and 8 bases at J, with 17 bases in the middle. The CDR3 covers 13 residues.

V gene TRBV6-4 combines with J gene TRBJ2-1; D might be TRBD1 or TRBD2, each matching 6 bases. Per germline, CDR1 MRHNA and CDR2 SNTAGT. CDR3 length equals 14 residues. Trimming removed 6 bases at V and 10 bases at J, with 19 bases between. This CDR3 reads CASREQRGAGEQFF. CDR3 sequence (DNA): TGTGCCAGCAGAGAGCAGAGGGGGGCCGGGGAGCAGTTCTTC.

This clone has just one count. The V gene is TRBV10-3, the J gene TRBJ1-4; D gene uncertain. V lost 3 bases to trimming and J lost 2 bases, with 7 bases between them. CDR1 is ENHRY, CDR2 SYGVKD, per germline. There are 14 residues in the CDR3. CDR3 bases: TGTGCCATCAGTGATTTGGGGACTAATGAAAAACTGTTTTTT. It specifies CAISDLGTNEKLFF.

The chain couples TRBV6-5 to TRBJ1-1, with D possibly being TRBD1 (6 bases). The CDR3 is made up of 13 amino acids. Germline-derived CDR1 and CDR2 are MNHEY and SVGAGI. Trimming took 6 bases from V and 1 from J, leaving 9 bases between them. The CDR3 nucleotides read TGTGCCAGCAGCCTACAGGGGAACACTGAAGCTTTCTTT. It codes for CASSLQGNTEAFF.

V and J are TRBV30 and TRBJ2-7; D is ambiguous. CDR1 is GTSNPN and CDR2 is SVGIG in the germline V gene (reference sequence). The CDR3 contains 13 residues. The V and J ends lost 1 base and 3 bases respectively, with 10 bases between them. The CDR3 here is CAWSGGPGYEQYF. The CDR3 coding sequence is TGTGCCTGGAGTGGAGGACCGGGCTACGAGCAGTACTTC.